The rows below give T cell receptor beta chains drawn from one sample of a study of human T cells and chemical hapten exposure. A single record per CDR3 protein comes from TCRdb applying MiXCR to the RACE reads. The table has about 70,000 distinct CDR3 sequences, around 7.9% seen once. Here the sequenced sample was whole blood, taken in connection with sensitization to the hapten diphenylcyclopropenone (DPC). The source is a woman aged 45-65 years with alopecia areata. Some clones in this sample may be carry-over from other donors' samples. CDR3s include the opening cysteine and the closing phenylalanine or tryptophan. D genes are given only for firm matches. Rows give clone size only sometimes, using once, few, many, or a class for an expanded clone.

v_call: TRBV29-1; clone_size: many; d_call: TRBD1; j_call: TRBJ2-7; cdr3_nt: TGCAGCGCCCGGACAGGGGTTCGGATCGAGCAGTACTTC; cdr3_aa: CSARTGVRIEQYF
v_call: TRBV10-2; clone_size: -; d_call: -; j_call: TRBJ2-5; cdr3_nt: TGCGCCAGCAGTGGGACAGCCGAGCGGGAGACCCAGTACTTC; cdr3_aa: CASSGTAERETQYF
v_call: TRBV5-1; clone_size: many; d_call: TRBD1; j_call: TRBJ2-5; cdr3_nt: TGCGCCAGCAGCTCCGGACAGGCTAGACAAGAGACCCAGTACTTC; cdr3_aa: CASSSGQARQETQYF
v_call: TRBV7-2; clone_size: few; d_call: TRBD1; j_call: TRBJ2-1; cdr3_nt: TGTGCCAGCAGCTGGGGGACAGACTCCTACAATGAGCAGTTCTTC; cdr3_aa: CASSWGTDSYNEQFF
v_call: TRBV27; clone_size: many; d_call: -; j_call: TRBJ2-5; cdr3_nt: TGTGCCAGCAGGACTGGGGGAGAGACCCAGTACTTC; cdr3_aa: CASRTGGETQYF
v_call: TRBV15; clone_size: -; d_call: -; j_call: TRBJ2-3; cdr3_nt: TGTGCCACCAGCCTTACAGGTGGAGGCACAGATACGCAGTATTTT; cdr3_aa: CATSLTGGGTDTQYF
v_call: TRBV5-1; clone_size: -; d_call: -; j_call: TRBJ2-5; cdr3_nt: TGCGCCAGCAGCCCCGGGACCCAAGAGACCCAGTACTTC; cdr3_aa: CASSPGTQETQYF
v_call: TRBV6-5; clone_size: few; d_call: TRBD2; j_call: TRBJ2-1; cdr3_nt: TGTGCCAGCAGTTACGGGAGACTAGCGGGAGATAATGAGCAGTTCTTC; cdr3_aa: CASSYGRLAGDNEQFF
v_call: TRBV20-1; clone_size: -; d_call: TRBD2; j_call: TRBJ2-7; cdr3_nt: TGCAGTGCTAGAGATTCTCCTAGCGGTCCCTACGAGCAGTACTTC; cdr3_aa: CSARDSPSGPYEQYF
v_call: TRBV10-3; clone_size: -; d_call: -; j_call: TRBJ1-3; cdr3_nt: TGTGCCATCAGTGAGTCCGGAAACACCATATATTTT; cdr3_aa: CAISESGNTIYF
v_call: TRBV13; clone_size: -; d_call: -; j_call: TRBJ2-3; cdr3_nt: TGTGCCAGCAGCTTATTCACCAGGGGCACAGATACGCAGTATTTT; cdr3_aa: CASSLFTRGTDTQYF
v_call: TRBV2; clone_size: once; d_call: TRBD1; j_call: TRBJ1-5; cdr3_nt: TGTGCCAGCAGTGATATCCGACAGGGCGCCAATCAGCCCCAGAATTTT; cdr3_aa: CASSDIRQGANQPQNF
v_call: TRBV3-1; clone_size: many; d_call: TRBD2; j_call: TRBJ2-1; cdr3_nt: TGTGCCAGCAGCCAAGCTCGACTAGCGGGGGGTGATGAGCAGTTCTTC; cdr3_aa: CASSQARLAGGDEQFF
v_call: TRBV13; clone_size: few; d_call: TRBD2; j_call: TRBJ2-7; cdr3_nt: TGTGCCAGCAGCTCCCTAGCGGGGATGGCCTACGAGCAGTACTTC; cdr3_aa: CASSSLAGMAYEQYF
v_call: TRBV7-3; clone_size: many; d_call: -; j_call: TRBJ2-2; cdr3_nt: TGTGCCAGCAGCTTACGGCCGGGTCTGAACACCGGGGAGCTGTTTTTT; cdr3_aa: CASSLRPGLNTGELFF
v_call: TRBV18; clone_size: few; d_call: -; j_call: TRBJ1-4; cdr3_nt: TGTGCCAGCTCACCTGGCGCAACTAATGAAAAACTGTTTTTT; cdr3_aa: CASSPGATNEKLFF
v_call: TRBV6-5; clone_size: -; d_call: -; j_call: TRBJ2-1; cdr3_nt: TGTGCCAGCCGGGGAAGGGGCTCATACAATGAGCAGTTCTTC; cdr3_aa: CASRGRGSYNEQFF